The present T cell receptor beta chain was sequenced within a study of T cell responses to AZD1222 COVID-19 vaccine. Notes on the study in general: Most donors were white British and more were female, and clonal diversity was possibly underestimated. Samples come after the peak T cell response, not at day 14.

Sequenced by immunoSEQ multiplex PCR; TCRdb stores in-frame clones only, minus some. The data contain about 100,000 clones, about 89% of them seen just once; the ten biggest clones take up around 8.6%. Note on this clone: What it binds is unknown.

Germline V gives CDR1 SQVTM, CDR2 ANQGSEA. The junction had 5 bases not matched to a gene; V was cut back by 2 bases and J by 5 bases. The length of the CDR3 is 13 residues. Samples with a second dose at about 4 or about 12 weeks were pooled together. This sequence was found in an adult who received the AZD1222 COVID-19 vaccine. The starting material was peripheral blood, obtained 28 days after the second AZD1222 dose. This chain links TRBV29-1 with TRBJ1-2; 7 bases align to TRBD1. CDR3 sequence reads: CSVEFGDSYGYTF. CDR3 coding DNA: TGCAGCGTTGAATTTGGGGACAGTTATGGCTACACCTTC.